This T cell receptor (beta chain) was sequenced during a study of blood T cell repertoires in COVID-19. Only in-frame clones appear in the TCRdb table, and some are missing; sequencing was by immunoSEQ multiplex PCR. In the table there are approximately 350,000 clones, about 88% of which are singletons. Germline lookup yields CDR1 LNHDA and CDR2 SQIVND (reference sequence). The CDR3 consists of 15 residues. Losses at the gene ends were 1 base for V and 2 bases for J; bases not matched to a gene: 2. Sequenced: peripheral blood. The origin of this receptor is an older woman with COVID-19, enrolled during active disease. The genes are TRBV19 and TRBJ2-7; 10 bases are a match to TRBD1. CDR3 DNA: TGTGCCAGTAGTATAGGGACAGGGGGAGCCTACGAGCAGTACTTC. It specifies CASSIGTGGAYEQYF. Full variable domain (missing parts from reference TRBV19 and TRBJ2-7): DGGITQSPKYLFRKEGQNVTLSCEQNLNHDAMYWYRQDPGQGLRLIYYSQIVNDFQKGDIAEGYSVSREKKESFPLTVTSAQKNPTAFYLCASSIGTGGAYEQYFGPGTRLTVT.